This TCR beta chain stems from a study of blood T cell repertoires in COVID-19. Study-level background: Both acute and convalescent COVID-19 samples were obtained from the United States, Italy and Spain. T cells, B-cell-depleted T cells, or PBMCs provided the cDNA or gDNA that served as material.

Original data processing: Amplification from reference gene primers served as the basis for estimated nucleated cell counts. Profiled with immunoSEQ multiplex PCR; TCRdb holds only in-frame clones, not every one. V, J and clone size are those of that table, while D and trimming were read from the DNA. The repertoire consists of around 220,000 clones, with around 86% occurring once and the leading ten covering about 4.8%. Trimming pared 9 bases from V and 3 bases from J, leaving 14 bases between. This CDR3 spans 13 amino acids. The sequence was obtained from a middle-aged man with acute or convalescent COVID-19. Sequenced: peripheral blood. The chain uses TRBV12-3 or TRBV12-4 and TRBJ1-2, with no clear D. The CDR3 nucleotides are TGTGCCAGTACTACCGGGTCGTACTATGGCTACACCTTC. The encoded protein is CASTTGSYYGYTF.